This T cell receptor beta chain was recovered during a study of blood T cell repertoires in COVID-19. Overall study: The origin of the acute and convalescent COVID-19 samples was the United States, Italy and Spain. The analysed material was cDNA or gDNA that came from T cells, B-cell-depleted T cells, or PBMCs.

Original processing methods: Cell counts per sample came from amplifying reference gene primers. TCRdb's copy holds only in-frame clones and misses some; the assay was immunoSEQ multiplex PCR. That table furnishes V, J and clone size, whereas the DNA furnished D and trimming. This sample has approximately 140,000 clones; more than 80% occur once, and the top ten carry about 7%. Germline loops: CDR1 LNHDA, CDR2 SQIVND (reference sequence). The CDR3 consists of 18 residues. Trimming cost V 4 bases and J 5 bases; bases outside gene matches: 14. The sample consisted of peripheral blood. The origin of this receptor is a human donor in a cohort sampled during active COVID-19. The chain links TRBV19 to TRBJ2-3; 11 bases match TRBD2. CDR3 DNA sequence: TGTGCCAGTAGTAGTCGTAGCGGGGGGGCCATTTCGGTAGATACGCAGTATTTT. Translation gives CASSSRSGGAISVDTQYF.